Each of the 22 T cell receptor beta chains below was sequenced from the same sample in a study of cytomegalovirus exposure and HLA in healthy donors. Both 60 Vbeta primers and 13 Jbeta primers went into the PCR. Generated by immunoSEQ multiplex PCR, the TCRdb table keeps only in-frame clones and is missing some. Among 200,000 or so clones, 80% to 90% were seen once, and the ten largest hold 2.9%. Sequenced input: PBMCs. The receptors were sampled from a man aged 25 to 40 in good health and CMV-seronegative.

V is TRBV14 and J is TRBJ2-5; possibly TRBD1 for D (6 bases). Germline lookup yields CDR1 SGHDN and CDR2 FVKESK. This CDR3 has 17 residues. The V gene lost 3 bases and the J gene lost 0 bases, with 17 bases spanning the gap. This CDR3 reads CASSQGPGHSYQETQYF. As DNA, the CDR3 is TGTGCCAGCAGCCAGGGGCCGGGACACTCGTACCAAGAGACCCAGTACTTC.

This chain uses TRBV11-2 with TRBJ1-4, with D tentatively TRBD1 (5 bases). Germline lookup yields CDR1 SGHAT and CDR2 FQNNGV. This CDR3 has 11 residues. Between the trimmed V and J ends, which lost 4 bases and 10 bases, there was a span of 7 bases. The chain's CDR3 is CASSSGGKLFF. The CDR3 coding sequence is TGTGCCAGCAGCTCGGGGGGAAAACTGTTTTTT.

The CDR3 region is CARRNRKRYTF. As DNA, the CDR3 is TGTGCCAGAAGAAATCGAAAGCGCTACACCTTC. V is TRBV5-3 and J is TRBJ1-2; D ambiguous. TRBV5-3 qualifies as an ORF whose function is uncertain. CDR3 length equals 11 residues. V shed 5 bases and J shed 9 bases, with 11 bases lying between them.

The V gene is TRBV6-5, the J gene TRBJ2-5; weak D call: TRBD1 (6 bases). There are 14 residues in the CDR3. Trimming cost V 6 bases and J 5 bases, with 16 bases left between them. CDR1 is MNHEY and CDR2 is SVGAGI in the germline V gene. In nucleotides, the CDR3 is TGTGCCAGCAGGGTTACTAGGGGGACGGAGACCCAGTACTTC. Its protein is CASRVTRGTETQYF.

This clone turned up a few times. CDR3 coding DNA: TGCGCCAGCAGCCAAGAGACAGGGGGGGGCGAGCAGTACTTC. This gives the protein CASSQETGGGEQYF. The chain couples TRBV4-1 to TRBJ2-7, with TRBD1 identical over 9 bases. This CDR3 is 14 amino acids long. J lost 6 bases, V lost 0 bases, and 3 bases had no gene match. Per the germline V gene, CDR1 is MGHRA and CDR2 is YSYEKL.

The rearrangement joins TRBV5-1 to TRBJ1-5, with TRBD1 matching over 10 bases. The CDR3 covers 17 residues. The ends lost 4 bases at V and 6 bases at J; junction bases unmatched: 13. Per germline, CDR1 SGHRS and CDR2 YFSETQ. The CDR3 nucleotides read TGCGCCAGCAGCCTACTCCCTCAGGGACAGGGGACTCAGCCCCAGCATTTT. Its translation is CASSLLPQGQGTQPQHF.

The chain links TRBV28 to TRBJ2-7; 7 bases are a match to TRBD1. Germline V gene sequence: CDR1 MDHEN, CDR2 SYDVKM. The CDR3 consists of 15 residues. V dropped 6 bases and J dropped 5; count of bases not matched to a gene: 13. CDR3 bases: TGTGCCAGCAGCCTCCCCGCGACAGGGTATAACGAGCAGTACTTC. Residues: CASSLPATGYNEQYF.

The CDR3 region has the DNA TGTGCCAGCAGCTATACGAGCGGGGCTGGGGCCAACGTCCTGACTTTC. This sequence encodes CASSYTSGAGANVLTF. V is TRBV5-8 and J is TRBJ2-6, with TRBD2 identical over 7 bases. Germline trimming cut 3 bases from V and 2 bases from J; bases unmatched to any gene: 5. Germline assignment: CDR1 SGHTS and CDR2 YDEGEE. This CDR3 comprises 16 residues. Full variable domain (remainder filled in from reference TRBV5-8 and TRBJ2-6): EAGVTQSPTHLIKTRGQQATLRCSPISGHTSVYWYQQALGLGLQFLLWYDEGEERNRGNFPPRFSGRQFPNYSSELNVNALELEDSALYLCASSYTSGAGANVLTFGAGSRLTVL.

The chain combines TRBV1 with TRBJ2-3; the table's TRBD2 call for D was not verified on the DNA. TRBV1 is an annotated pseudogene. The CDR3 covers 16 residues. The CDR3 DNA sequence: TGCACCAGCAGCCAAGTTTGGGGGGGTAGCACAGATACGCAGTATTTT. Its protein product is CTSSQVWGGSTDTQYF.

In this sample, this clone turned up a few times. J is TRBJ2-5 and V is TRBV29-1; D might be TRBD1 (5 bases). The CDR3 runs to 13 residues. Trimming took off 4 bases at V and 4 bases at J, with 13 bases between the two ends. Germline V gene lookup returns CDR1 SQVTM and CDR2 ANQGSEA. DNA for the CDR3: TGCAGCGTTGGAATCGACACAGGAGAGACCCAGTACTTC. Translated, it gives CSVGIDTGETQYF.

The CDR3 reads CASSPYGGNSYNEQFF. The CDR3 DNA reads as TGTGCCAGCAGCCCCTATGGGGGGAACTCCTACAATGAGCAGTTCTTC. The chain joins TRBV7-6 to TRBJ2-1; a weak D match, TRBD2 (6 bases). Looked up from germline, CDR1 is SGHVS and CDR2 is FNYEAQ. The ends were cut back, 5 bases at V and 0 bases at J, with 14 bases in the middle. The CDR3 loop spans 16 amino acids.

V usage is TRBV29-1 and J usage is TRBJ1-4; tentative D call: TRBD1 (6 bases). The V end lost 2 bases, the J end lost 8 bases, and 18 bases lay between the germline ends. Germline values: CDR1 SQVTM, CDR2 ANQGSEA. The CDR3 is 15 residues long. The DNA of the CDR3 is TGCAGCGTTGAACCTCTTACAGGGACGGGCGAAAAACTGTTTTTT. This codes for CSVEPLTGTGEKLFF.

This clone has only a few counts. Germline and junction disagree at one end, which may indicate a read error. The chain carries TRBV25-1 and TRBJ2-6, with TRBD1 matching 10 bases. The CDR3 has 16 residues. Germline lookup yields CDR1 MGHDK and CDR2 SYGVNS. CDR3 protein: CASRGQGIPGASVLTF. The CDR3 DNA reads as TGTGCCAGCAGGGGACAGGGGATCCCTGGGGCCAGCGTCCTGACTTTC.

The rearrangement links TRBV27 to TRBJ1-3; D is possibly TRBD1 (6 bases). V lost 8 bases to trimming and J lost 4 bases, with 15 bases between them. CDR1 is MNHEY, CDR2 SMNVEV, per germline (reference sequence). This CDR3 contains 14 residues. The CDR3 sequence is CASSYKGGGNTIYF. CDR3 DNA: TGTGCCAGCTCTTATAAAGGGGGAGGAAACACCATATATTTT.

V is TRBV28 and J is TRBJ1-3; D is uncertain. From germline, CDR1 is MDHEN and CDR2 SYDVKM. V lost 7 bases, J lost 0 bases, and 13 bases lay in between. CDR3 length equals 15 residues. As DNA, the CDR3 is TGTGCCAGCATCCCGGGAGACGCCTCTGGAAACACCATATATTTT. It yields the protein CASIPGDASGNTIYF.

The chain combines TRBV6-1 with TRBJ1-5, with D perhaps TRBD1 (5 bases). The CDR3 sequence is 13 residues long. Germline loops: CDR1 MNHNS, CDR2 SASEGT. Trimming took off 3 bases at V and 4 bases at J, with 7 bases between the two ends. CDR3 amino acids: CASSDRANQPQHF. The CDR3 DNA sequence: TGTGCCAGCAGTGACAGGGCTAATCAGCCCCAGCATTTT.

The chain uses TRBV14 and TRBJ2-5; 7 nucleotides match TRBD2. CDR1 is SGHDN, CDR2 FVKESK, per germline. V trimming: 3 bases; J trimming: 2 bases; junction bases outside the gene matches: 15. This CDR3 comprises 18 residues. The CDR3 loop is CASSHFASGPRGQETQYF. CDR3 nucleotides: TGTGCCAGCAGCCACTTCGCTAGCGGACCCCGAGGGCAAGAGACCCAGTACTTC.

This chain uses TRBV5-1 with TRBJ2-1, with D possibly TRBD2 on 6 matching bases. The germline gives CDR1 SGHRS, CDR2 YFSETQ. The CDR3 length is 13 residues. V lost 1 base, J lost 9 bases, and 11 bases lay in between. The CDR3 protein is CASSLSGGTEQFF. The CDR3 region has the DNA TGCGCCAGCAGCTTGAGTGGAGGGACTGAGCAGTTCTTC.

In DNA form, the CDR3 reads TGTGCCAGCAGCGCGACCACTAGGGGCGGGGTTAGCACAGATACGCAGTATTTT. Translated: CASSATTRGGVSTDTQYF. The genes are TRBV9 and TRBJ2-3; possible D gene TRBD2, 6 bases. This CDR3 has 18 residues. Germline V lookup: CDR1 SGDLS, CDR2 YYNGEE. The germline V and J ends were trimmed by 3 bases and 0 bases, with 20 bases remaining between them. The full variable domain, its missing parts supplied by reference TRBV9 and TRBJ2-3, is DSGVTQTPKHLITATGQRVTLRCSPRSGDLSVYWYQQSLDQGLQFLIQYYNGEERAKGNILERFSAQQFPDLHSELNLSSLELGDSALYFCASSATTRGGVSTDTQYFGPGTRLTVL.

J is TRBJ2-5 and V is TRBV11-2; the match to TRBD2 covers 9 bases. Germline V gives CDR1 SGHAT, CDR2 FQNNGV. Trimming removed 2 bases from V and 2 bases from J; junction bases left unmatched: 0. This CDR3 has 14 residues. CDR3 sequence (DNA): TGTGCCAGCAGCTTACTAGCGGGGCAAGAGACCCAGTACTTC. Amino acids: CASSLLAGQETQYF.

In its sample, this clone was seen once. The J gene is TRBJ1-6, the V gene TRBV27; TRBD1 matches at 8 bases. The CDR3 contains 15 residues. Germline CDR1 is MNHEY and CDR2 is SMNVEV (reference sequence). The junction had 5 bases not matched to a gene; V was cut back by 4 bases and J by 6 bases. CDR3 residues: CASSSPGQVNSPLHF. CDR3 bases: TGTGCCAGCAGTTCACCGGGACAGGTTAATTCACCCCTCCACTTT.

CDR3 residues: CASTSTHRGDGYTF. As DNA, the CDR3 is TGTGCCAGCACCTCAACCCACCGAGGAGATGGCTACACCTTC. The chain uses TRBV27 and TRBJ1-2; D gene unclear. The CDR3 loop spans 14 amino acids. Between the trimmed V and J ends, which lost 7 bases and 6 bases, there was a span of 18 bases. CDR1 is MNHEY, CDR2 SMNVEV, per germline (reference sequence).